Below are 30 T cell receptor beta chains sequenced from a single sample in a study of control samples from healthy donors and cancer patients. Assay used: immunoSEQ multiplex PCR; TCRdb lists only in-frame clones, some missing. This table has 150,000 to 200,000 clones, roughly 94% appearing once. The specimen sequenced was PBMCs. These receptors came from a man in his 60s with colorectal cancer.

The chain carries TRBV14 and TRBJ1-2; a weak D match, TRBD1 (6 bases). This CDR3 has 20 residues. The germline V gene encodes CDR1 SGHDN and CDR2 FVKESK. V gave up 0 bases and J gave up 2 bases, with 25 bases separating them. The CDR3 spells CASSQDPSLEGDRINYGYTF. The CDR3 DNA reads as TGTGCCAGCAGCCAAGATCCGAGTTTAGAGGGGGATCGCATAAACTATGGCTACACCTTC.

This chain joins TRBV5-1 and TRBJ1-2, with 7 bases matching TRBD1. CDR1 is SGHRS and CDR2 is YFSETQ in the germline V gene. Trimming cost V 4 bases and J 1 base; bases outside gene matches: 4. The CDR3 has 14 residues. The CDR3 is CASSPRTGNYGYTF. In DNA form, the CDR3 reads TGCGCCAGCAGCCCCCGGACAGGTAACTATGGCTACACCTTC.

The chain employs TRBV6-5 and TRBJ2-5; TRBD1 agrees at 8 bases. The CDR3 has 14 amino acids. The ends lost 6 bases at V and 4 bases at J; junction bases unmatched: 7. CDR1 and CDR2 (germline): MNHEY, SVGAGI. The CDR3 DNA follows: TGTGCCAGCAGCGACAGGGGTATGGTAGAGACCCAGTACTTC. This sequence encodes CASSDRGMVETQYF.

This rearrangement joins TRBV5-1 to TRBJ2-2; the match to TRBD2 covers 10 bases. CDR1 SGHRS and CDR2 YFSETQ come from the germline V gene. J lost 3 bases, V lost 4 bases, and 3 bases had no gene match. This CDR3 has 15 residues. The CDR3 DNA reads as TGCGCCAGCAGCCCCAGCGGGGGGGACACCGGGGAGCTGTTTTTT. As protein: CASSPSGGDTGELFF.

The gene calls are TRBV27 and TRBJ2-7; 8 nucleotides match TRBD1. CDR3 length: 14 amino acids. CDR1 and CDR2 from the germline V gene are MNHEY and SMNVEV (reference sequence). After removal of 8 bases from V and 5 bases from J, the junction contained 11 bases not matched to a gene. The CDR3, as DNA: TGTGCCAGCCGGCGCCTCGACAGGGGCCACGAGCAGTACTTC. Encoded protein: CASRRLDRGHEQYF.

The V call is TRBV5-1, the J call TRBJ1-2; TRBD1 aligns across 9 bases. The CDR3 is 15 residues long. CDR1 is SGHRS, CDR2 YFSETQ, per germline. The ends lost 4 bases at V and 2 bases at J; junction bases unmatched: 6. CDR3 DNA: TGCGCCAGCAGCGCGGGACAGGGCGCAAACTATGGCTACACCTTC. Translation: CASSAGQGANYGYTF.

This chain uses TRBV9 with TRBJ2-1; no definite D call. This CDR3 contains 11 residues. Germline V gives CDR1 SGDLS, CDR2 YYNGEE. V lost 0 bases and J lost 13, with 8 bases in between. CDR3 nucleotide sequence: TGTGCCAGCAGCGTAGCGGGCTATCAGTTCTTC. This translates into CASSVAGYQFF.

The chain carries TRBV15 and TRBJ1-1; D not resolved. The CDR3 totals 14 residues. The germline V and J ends were trimmed by 3 bases and 0 bases, with 8 bases remaining between them. Germline lookup yields CDR1 LNHNV and CDR2 YYDKDF (reference sequence). The DNA of the CDR3 is TGTGCCACCAGCAGGCCTGGGATGAACACTGAAGCTTTCTTT. Its translation is CATSRPGMNTEAFF.

V and J are TRBV5-5 and TRBJ1-1; 11 bases map to TRBD1. Germline CDR1 and CDR2: SGHKS and YYEKEE (reference sequence). V dropped 3 bases and J dropped 4; count of bases not matched to a gene: 11. This CDR3 region has 17 residues. Here the CDR3 reads CASSSLPTGTGGTEAFF. CDR3 sequence (DNA): TGTGCCAGCAGCTCGCTCCCAACCGGGACAGGGGGCACTGAAGCTTTCTTT.

The chain couples TRBV25-1 to TRBJ1-6; D remains ambiguous. Germline V gene lookup returns CDR1 MGHDK and CDR2 SYGVNS. V lost 2 bases and J 4 bases, leaving 6 bases between the germline ends. The CDR3 extends over 14 amino acids. The CDR3 nucleotides read TGTGCCAGCAGTGAAGCATCTTATAATTCACCCCTCCACTTT. Translating gives CASSEASYNSPLHF.

This chain uses TRBV6-4 with TRBJ1-5; no reliable D call. The CDR3 has 16 residues. V was shortened by 0 bases and J by 5 bases, with 14 bases between the two germline ends. Germline V gene data show CDR1 as MRHNA and CDR2 as SNTAGT. This CDR3 reads CASSDSITPWDQPQHF. The CDR3 DNA reads TGTGCCAGCAGTGACTCTATCACACCGTGGGATCAGCCCCAGCATTTT.

V is TRBV4-1 and J is TRBJ2-5; D not certain. The germline gives CDR1 MGHRA, CDR2 YSYEKL. Between the trimmed V and J ends, which lost 0 bases and 4 bases, there was a span of 9 bases. The CDR3 totals 14 residues. CDR3 bases: TGCGCCAGCAGCCAAGATGAGAGAGGAGAGACCCAGTACTTC. Translating gives CASSQDERGETQYF.

The CDR3 loop reads CASSPRVGMNTEAFF. CDR3 nucleotide sequence: TGTGCCAGCAGCCCACGGGTGGGGATGAACACTGAAGCTTTCTTT. This rearrangement joins TRBV14 to TRBJ1-1; the D is unclear. CDR3 size: 15 residues. Trimming cost V 4 bases and J 0 bases, with 12 bases left between them. The V gene's germline CDR1 is SGHDN and CDR2 FVKESK. The complete variable domain, with remaining parts taken from reference TRBV14 and TRBJ1-1, reads EAGVTQFPSHSVIEKGQTVTLRCDPISGHDNLYWYRRVMGKEIKFLLHFVKESKQDESGMPNNRFLAERTGGTYSTLKVQPAELEDSGVYFCASSPRVGMNTEAFFGQGTRLTVV.

The chain combines TRBV25-1 with TRBJ1-4, with a possible D match to TRBD1 (5 bases). Trimming shortened V by 4 bases and J by 0 bases, and 9 bases separated the two germline ends. CDR3 size: 15 residues. Germline-derived CDR1 and CDR2 are MGHDK and SYGVNS. For the CDR3, the DNA is TGTGCCAGCAGTGGGGGGGGGACAACTAATGAAAAACTGTTTTTT. Protein: CASSGGGTTNEKLFF.

This clone was observed a single time. The chain couples TRBV15 to TRBJ2-5, with D tentatively TRBD2 (5 bases). This CDR3 is 17 amino acids long. Germline V gives CDR1 LNHNV, CDR2 YYDKDF (reference sequence). V gave up 0 bases and J gave up 1 base, with 15 bases separating them. Written as DNA, the CDR3 is TGTGCCACCAGCAGAGATGAAGTTCGCGAGGGCCAAGAGACCCAGTACTTC. Its protein product is CATSRDEVREGQETQYF.

Comments on this clone: Within the sample, other DNA sequences also encode this same CDR3. V usage is TRBV19 and J usage is TRBJ2-7, with a tentative D call TRBD1 (7 bases). The germline V and J ends were trimmed by 1 base and 0 bases, with 10 bases remaining between them. This CDR3 spans 15 amino acids. CDR1 is LNHDA, CDR2 SQIVND, per germline (reference sequence). Here the CDR3 reads CASSIGQGGSYEQYF. CDR3 nucleotide sequence: TGTGCCAGTAGTATAGGACAGGGAGGCTCCTACGAGCAGTACTTC.

J is TRBJ2-3 and V is TRBV6-2 or TRBV6-3; tentative D call: TRBD2 (7 bases). The CDR3 length is 15 residues. V was pared by 5 bases and J by 2 bases, with 14 bases between. Germline CDR1 and CDR2: MNHEY and SVGEGT. DNA of the CDR3: TGTGCCAGCAGTGACCGGGGGGCCGCCACAGATACGCAGTATTTT. Amino acids: CASSDRGAATDTQYF.

The J gene is TRBJ2-7, the V gene TRBV7-2, with 7 bases matching TRBD1. This CDR3 spans 14 amino acids. The ends lost 5 bases at V and 5 bases at J; junction bases unmatched: 9. Germline V gives CDR1 SGHTA, CDR2 FQGNSA. The CDR3 sequence: CASSAIHDRDEQYF. The DNA of the CDR3 is TGTGCCAGCAGCGCCATCCACGACAGGGACGAGCAGTACTTC.

The chain links TRBV4-3 to TRBJ2-1; 8 nucleotides agree with TRBD2. The trim removed 1 base at V and 9 bases at J, leaving 2 bases unmatched. Germline CDR1 and CDR2: LGHNA and YSLEER. This CDR3 is built from 13 residues. This chain's CDR3 is CASSQGRGGEQFF. DNA for the CDR3: TGCGCCAGCAGCCAAGGTCGGGGGGGTGAGCAGTTCTTC.

This chain connects TRBV4-1 to TRBJ2-5, with 8 positions matching TRBD1. CDR3 length: 14 amino acids. Germline loops: CDR1 MGHRA, CDR2 YSYEKL. Trimming took 0 bases from V and 9 from J; bases not matched to a gene: 6. CDR3 sequence: CASSQDLQGGAQYF. CDR3 nucleotide sequence: TGCGCCAGCAGCCAAGATTTACAGGGGGGAGCCCAGTACTTC.

The chain employs TRBV7-2 and TRBJ1-4; D perhaps matches TRBD1 (6 bases). V was clipped by 1 base and J by 8 bases, with 14 bases between them. Germline V gene lookup returns CDR1 SGHTA and CDR2 FQGNSA. The CDR3 length is 15 residues. The CDR3 nucleotides are TGTGCCAGCAGCTTAGGCGGATTCGGGACAGAAAAACTGTTTTTT. It codes for CASSLGGFGTEKLFF.

This chain links TRBV7-2 with TRBJ1-1; maybe TRBD1 (5 bases). The CDR3 extends over 16 amino acids. V dropped 5 bases and J dropped 1 base, with 17 bases sitting between them. Looked up from germline, CDR1 is SGHTA and CDR2 is FQGNSA. The CDR3: CASSLNSRGGNTEAFF. The CDR3 DNA is TGTGCCAGCAGCCTGAATTCGAGGGGCGGGAACACTGAAGCTTTCTTT.

The gene calls are TRBV6-2 or TRBV6-3 and TRBJ2-1; D remains unclear. CDR3 length equals 12 residues. Germline CDR1 MNHEY, CDR2 SVGEGT. Trimming took 1 base from V and 12 from J, leaving 10 bases between them. In nucleotides, the CDR3 is TGTGCCAGCAGTTACTTCCAAACGTGGCAGTTCTTC. This gives the protein CASSYFQTWQFF.

This chain joins TRBV6-6 and TRBJ2-5, with 11 bases that match TRBD2. With 6 bases clipped from V and 4 bases from J, the junction kept 10 bases outside the gene matches. The CDR3 contains 16 residues. Germline V gene lookup returns CDR1 MNHNY and CDR2 SVGAGI (reference sequence). CDR3 protein: CASSSLAGALGETQYF. CDR3 nucleotide sequence: TGTGCCAGCAGCTCACTAGCGGGGGCCCTCGGAGAGACCCAGTACTTC.

The chain uses TRBV28 and TRBJ1-1; D remains ambiguous. The CDR3 is 11 amino acids. From germline, CDR1 is MDHEN and CDR2 SYDVKM. The V gene lost 2 bases and the J gene lost 8 bases, with 6 bases spanning the gap. The CDR3 region has the DNA TGTGCCAGCAGTTTAGGAGGGGAAGCTTTCTTT. Protein product: CASSLGGEAFF.

This chain connects TRBV9 to TRBJ1-3; D unresolved. From germline, CDR1 is SGDLS and CDR2 YYNGEE. The CDR3 covers 12 residues. Trimming took 4 bases from V and 4 from J, leaving 6 bases between them. CDR3 region: CASSSKGNTIYF. Here the CDR3 DNA reads TGTGCCAGCAGCTCGAAAGGAAACACCATATATTTT.

A word on this clone: The sample has other DNA sequences that encode this CDR3 too. The chain links TRBV7-2 to TRBJ1-1; perhaps TRBD1 as D (6 bases). Trimming pared 2 bases from V and 1 base from J, leaving 8 bases between. Per the germline V gene, CDR1 is SGHTA and CDR2 is FQGNSA. The CDR3 covers 14 residues. The CDR3 coding sequence is TGTGCCAGCAGCTTATTAGGGGGGAACACTGAAGCTTTCTTT. Protein sequence: CASSLLGGNTEAFF. Combining the CDR3 with reference TRBV7-2 and TRBJ1-1 gives the whole variable domain GAGVSQSPSNKVTEKGKDVELRCDPISGHTALYWYRQSLGQGLEFLIYFQGNSAPDKSGLPSDRFSAERTGGSVSTLTIQRTQQEDSAVYLCASSLLGGNTEAFFGQGTRLTVV.

The chain joins TRBV30 to TRBJ1-3; D is perhaps TRBD1 (6 bases). This CDR3 is 12 amino acids long. Germline values: CDR1 GTSNPN, CDR2 SVGIG (reference sequence). Trimming took off 2 bases at V and 8 bases at J, with 10 bases between the two ends. The CDR3 region is CAWSTGSDTIYF. CDR3 coding DNA: TGTGCCTGGAGTACAGGGTCGGACACCATATATTTT.

This clone was seen a single time. The chain is built from TRBV7-6 and TRBJ2-7, with 11 bases that match TRBD1. The germline V gene has CDR1 SGHVS and CDR2 FNYEAQ. CDR3 length equals 17 residues. The J segment lost 3 bases and the V segment lost 5 bases, leaving 12 bases of the junction unmatched. CDR3 amino acids: CASSPQPPGTGGYEQYF. Written as DNA, the CDR3 is TGTGCCAGCAGCCCTCAACCACCCGGGACAGGGGGCTACGAGCAGTACTTC.

The V gene is TRBV11-2, the J gene TRBJ2-3; possibly TRBD2 for D (5 bases). Germline assignment: CDR1 SGHAT and CDR2 FQNNGV. This CDR3 spans 14 amino acids. V gave up 8 bases and J gave up 5 bases, with 17 bases separating them. Here the CDR3 DNA reads TGTGCCAGCGCCCGGGGTGGAGCACAAGATACGCAGTATTTT. It specifies CASARGGAQDTQYF. Full variable domain (rest looked up from reference TRBV11-2 and TRBJ2-3): EAGVAQSPRYKIIEKRQSVAFWCNPISGHATLYWYQQILGQGPKLLIQFQNNGVVDDSQLPKDRFSAERLKGVDSTLKIQPAKLEDSAVYLCASARGGAQDTQYFGPGTRLTVL.